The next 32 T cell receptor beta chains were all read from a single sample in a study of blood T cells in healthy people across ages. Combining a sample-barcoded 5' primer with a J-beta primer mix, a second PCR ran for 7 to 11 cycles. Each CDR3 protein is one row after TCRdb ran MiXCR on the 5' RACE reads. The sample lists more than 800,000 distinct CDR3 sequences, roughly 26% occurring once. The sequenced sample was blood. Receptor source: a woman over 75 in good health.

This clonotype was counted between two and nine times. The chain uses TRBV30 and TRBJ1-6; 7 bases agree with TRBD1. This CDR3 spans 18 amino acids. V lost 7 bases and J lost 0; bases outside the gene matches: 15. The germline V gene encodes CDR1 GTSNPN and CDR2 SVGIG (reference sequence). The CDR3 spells CASARQGETSSYNSPLHF. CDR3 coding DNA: TGTGCCTCAGCGAGACAGGGAGAAACGAGCTCCTATAATTCACCCCTCCACTTT.

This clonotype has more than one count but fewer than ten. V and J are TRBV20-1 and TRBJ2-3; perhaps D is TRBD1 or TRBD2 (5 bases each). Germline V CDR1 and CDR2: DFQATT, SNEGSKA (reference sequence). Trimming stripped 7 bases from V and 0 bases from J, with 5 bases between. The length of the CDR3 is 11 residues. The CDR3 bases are TGCAGTGGGGACAGCACAGATACGCAGTATTTT. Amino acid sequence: CSGDSTDTQYF.

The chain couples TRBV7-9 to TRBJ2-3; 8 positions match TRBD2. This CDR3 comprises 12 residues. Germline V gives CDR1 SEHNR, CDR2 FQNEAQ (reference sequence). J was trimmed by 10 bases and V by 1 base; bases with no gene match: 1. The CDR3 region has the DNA TGTGCCAGCAGCTTAGAACTAGCGGCGCAGTATTTT. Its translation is CASSLELAAQYF. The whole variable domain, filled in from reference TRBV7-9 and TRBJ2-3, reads DTGVSQNPRHKITKRGQNVTFRCDPISEHNRLYWYRQTLGQGPEFLTYFQNEAQLEKSRLLSDRFSAERPKGSFSTLEIQRTEQGDSAMYLCASSLELAAQYFGPGTRLTVL.

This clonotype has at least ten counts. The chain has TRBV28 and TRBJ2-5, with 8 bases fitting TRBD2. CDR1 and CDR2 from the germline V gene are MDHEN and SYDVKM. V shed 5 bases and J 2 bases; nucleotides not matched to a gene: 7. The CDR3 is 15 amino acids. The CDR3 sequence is CASSRSGTSQETQYF. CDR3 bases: TGTGCCAGCAGTCGCTCCGGGACTAGTCAAGAGACCCAGTACTTC.

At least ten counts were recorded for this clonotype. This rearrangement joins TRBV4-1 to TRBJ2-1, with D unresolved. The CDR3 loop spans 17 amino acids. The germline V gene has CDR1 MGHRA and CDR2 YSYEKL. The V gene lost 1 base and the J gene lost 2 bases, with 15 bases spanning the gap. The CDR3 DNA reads TGCGCCAGCAGCCAAGGACCAGGTCGTCGGCCCTACAATGAGCAGTTCTTC. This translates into CASSQGPGRRPYNEQFF.

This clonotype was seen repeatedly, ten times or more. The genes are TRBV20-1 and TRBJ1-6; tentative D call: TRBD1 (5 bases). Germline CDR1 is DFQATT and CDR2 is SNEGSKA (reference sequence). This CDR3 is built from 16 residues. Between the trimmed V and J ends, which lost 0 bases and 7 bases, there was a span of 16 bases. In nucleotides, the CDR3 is TGCAGTGCTAGAGATGGGCGGGGCGGACTGAATTCACCCCTCCACTTT. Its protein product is CSARDGRGGLNSPLHF.

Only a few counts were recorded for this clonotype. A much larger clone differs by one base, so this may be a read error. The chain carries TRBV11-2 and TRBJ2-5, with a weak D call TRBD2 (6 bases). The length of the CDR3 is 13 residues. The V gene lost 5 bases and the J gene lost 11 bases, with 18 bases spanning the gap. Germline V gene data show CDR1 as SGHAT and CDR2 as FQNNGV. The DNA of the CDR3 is TGTGCCAGCAGCACGGACTATATAAGTGAGCAGTACTTC. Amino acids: CASSTDYISEQYF.

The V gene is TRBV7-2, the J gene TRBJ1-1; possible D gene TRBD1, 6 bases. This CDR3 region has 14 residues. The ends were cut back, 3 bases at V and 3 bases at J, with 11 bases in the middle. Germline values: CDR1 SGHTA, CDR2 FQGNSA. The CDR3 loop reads CASSFTGPDTEAFF. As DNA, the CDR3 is TGTGCCAGCAGCTTTACAGGGCCGGACACTGAAGCTTTCTTT.

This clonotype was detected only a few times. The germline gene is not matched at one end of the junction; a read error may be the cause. The CDR3 region is CASSPPSGRTNEKRFF. For the CDR3, the DNA is TGTGCCAGCAGCCCTCCCTCAGGACGGACGAATGAAAAACGGTTTTTT. The gene calls are TRBV7-9 and TRBJ1-4, with D hard to call. The CDR3 spans 16 residues. CDR1 and CDR2 from the germline V gene are SEHNR and FQNEAQ (reference sequence).

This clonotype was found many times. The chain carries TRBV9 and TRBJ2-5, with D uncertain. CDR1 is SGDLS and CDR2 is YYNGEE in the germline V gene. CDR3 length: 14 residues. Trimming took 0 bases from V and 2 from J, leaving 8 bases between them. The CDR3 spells CASSVAPSQETQYF. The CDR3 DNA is TGTGCCAGCAGCGTAGCGCCTAGTCAAGAGACCCAGTACTTC.

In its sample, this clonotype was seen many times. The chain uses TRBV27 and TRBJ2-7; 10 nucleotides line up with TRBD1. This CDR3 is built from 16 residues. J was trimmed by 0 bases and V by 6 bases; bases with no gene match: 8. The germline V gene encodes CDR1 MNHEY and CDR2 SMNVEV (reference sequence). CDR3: CASRPGQGSFSYEQYF. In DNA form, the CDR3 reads TGTGCCAGCAGACCGGGACAGGGGTCCTTCTCCTACGAGCAGTACTTC.

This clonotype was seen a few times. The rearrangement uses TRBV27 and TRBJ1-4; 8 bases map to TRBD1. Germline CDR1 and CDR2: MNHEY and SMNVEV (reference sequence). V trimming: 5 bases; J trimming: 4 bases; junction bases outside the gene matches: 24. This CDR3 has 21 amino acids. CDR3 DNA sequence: TGTGCCAGCAGTCCCCGACGCGGACAGGGATATTATTCGAGGGGTAATGAAAAACTGTTTTTT. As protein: CASSPRRGQGYYSRGNEKLFF.

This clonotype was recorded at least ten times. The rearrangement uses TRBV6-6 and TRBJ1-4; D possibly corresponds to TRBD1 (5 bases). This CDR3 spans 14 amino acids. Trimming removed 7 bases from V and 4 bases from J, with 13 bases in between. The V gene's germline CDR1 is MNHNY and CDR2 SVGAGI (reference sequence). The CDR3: CASKRRGDNEKLFF. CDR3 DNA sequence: TGTGCCAGCAAGCGACGAGGGGATAATGAAAAACTGTTTTTT.

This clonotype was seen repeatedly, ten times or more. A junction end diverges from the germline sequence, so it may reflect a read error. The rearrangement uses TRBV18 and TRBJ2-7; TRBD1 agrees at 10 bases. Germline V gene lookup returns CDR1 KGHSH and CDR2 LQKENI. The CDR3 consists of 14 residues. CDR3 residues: CASSPGTGAYEQYF. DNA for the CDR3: TGCGCCAGCAGCCCCGGGACAGGGGCATACGAGCAGTACTTC.

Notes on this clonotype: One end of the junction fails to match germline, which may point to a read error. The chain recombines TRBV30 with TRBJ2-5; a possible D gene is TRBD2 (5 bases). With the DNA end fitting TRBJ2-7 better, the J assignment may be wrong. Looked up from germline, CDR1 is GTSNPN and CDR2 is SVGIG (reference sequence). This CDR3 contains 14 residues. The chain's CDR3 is CVWRNRGQGYEQYF. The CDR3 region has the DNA TGTGTCTGGAGGAACCGGGGTCAAGGGTACGAGCAGTACTTC.

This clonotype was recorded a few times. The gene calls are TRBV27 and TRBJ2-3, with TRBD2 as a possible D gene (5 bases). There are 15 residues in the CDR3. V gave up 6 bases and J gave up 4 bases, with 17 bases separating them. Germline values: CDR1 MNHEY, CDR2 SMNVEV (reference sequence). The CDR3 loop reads CASRSDGIGADTQYF. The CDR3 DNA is TGTGCCAGCAGATCGGACGGGATTGGGGCAGATACGCAGTATTTT.

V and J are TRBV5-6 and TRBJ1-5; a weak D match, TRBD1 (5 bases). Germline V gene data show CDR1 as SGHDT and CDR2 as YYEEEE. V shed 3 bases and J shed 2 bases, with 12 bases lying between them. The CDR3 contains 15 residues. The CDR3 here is CASSWGGKGNQPQHF. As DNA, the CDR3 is TGTGCCAGCAGCTGGGGGGGAAAAGGCAATCAGCCCCAGCATTTT.

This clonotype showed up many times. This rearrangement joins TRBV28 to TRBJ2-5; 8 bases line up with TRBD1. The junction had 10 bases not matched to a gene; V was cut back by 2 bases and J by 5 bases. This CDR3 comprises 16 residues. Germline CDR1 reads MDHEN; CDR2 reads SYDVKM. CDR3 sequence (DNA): TGTGCCAGCAGTTTAATCGGGACAGGCCTGACGGAGACCCAGTACTTC. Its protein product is CASSLIGTGLTETQYF.

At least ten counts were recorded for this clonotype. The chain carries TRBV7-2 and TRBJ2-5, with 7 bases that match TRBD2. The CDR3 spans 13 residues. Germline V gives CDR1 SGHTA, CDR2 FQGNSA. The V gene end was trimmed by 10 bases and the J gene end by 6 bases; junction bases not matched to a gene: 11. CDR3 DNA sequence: TGTGCCACCTCTGGGCTAGCGGTAAAGACCCAGTACTTC. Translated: CATSGLAVKTQYF.

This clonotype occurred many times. The CDR3 reads CASSFTTGTGANVLTF. For the CDR3, the DNA is TGCGCCAGCAGCTTCACAACAGGTACCGGGGCCAACGTCCTGACTTTC. This chain uses TRBV5-1 with TRBJ2-6, with D possibly matching TRBD1 (5 bases). The CDR3 runs to 16 residues. Trimming shortened V by 2 bases and J by 4 bases, and 13 bases separated the two germline ends. Germline CDR1 is SGHRS and CDR2 is YFSETQ.

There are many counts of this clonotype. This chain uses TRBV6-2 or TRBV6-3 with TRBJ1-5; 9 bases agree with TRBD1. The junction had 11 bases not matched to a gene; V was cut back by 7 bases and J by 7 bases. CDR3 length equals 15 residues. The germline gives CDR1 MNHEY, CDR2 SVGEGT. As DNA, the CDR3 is TGTGCCAGCACCCGGCCGGGACAGGGAGACCAGCCCCAGCATTTT. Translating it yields CASTRPGQGDQPQHF.

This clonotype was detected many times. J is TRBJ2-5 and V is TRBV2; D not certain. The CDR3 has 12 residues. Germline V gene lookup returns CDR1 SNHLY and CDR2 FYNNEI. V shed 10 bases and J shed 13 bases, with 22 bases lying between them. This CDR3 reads CATSPGIQGLYF. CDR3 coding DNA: TGTGCCACCAGCCCGGGCATTCAAGGCTTGTACTTC.

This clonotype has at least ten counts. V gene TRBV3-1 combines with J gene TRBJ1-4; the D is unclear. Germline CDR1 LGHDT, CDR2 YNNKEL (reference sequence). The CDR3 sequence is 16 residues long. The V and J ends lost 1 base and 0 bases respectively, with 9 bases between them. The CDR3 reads CASSQGITTTNEKLFF. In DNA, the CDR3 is TGTGCCAGCAGCCAAGGAATCACTACAACTAATGAAAAACTGTTTTTT.

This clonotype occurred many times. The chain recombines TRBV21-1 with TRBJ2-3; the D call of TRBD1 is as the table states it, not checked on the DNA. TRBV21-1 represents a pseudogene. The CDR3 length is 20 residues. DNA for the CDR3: TGTGCCAGCAGCAAAGCGCCCAATTCTTGGGTTAGGGGGGGTACAGATACGCAGTATTTT. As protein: CASSKAPNSWVRGGTDTQYF.

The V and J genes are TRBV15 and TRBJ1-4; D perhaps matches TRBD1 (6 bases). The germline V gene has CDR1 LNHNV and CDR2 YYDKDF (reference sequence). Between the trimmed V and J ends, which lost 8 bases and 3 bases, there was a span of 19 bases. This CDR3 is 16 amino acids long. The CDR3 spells CATRQDGGGPNEKLFF. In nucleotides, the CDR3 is TGTGCCACCCGACAGGACGGCGGTGGGCCTAATGAAAAACTGTTTTTT.

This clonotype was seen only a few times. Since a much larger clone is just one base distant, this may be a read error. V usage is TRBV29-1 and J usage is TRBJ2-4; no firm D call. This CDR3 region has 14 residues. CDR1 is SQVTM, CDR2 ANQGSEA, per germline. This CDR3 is CSVRDTEAKNTQYF. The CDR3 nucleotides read TGCAGCGTCCGCGATACAGAGGCCAAAAACACTCAGTACTTC. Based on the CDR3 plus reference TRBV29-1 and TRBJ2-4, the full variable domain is SAVISQKPSRDICQRGTSLTIQCQVDSQVTMMFWYRQQPGQSLTLIATANQGSEATYESGFVIDKFPISRPNLTFSTLTVSNMSPEDSSIYLCSVRDTEAKNTQYFGAGTRLSVL.

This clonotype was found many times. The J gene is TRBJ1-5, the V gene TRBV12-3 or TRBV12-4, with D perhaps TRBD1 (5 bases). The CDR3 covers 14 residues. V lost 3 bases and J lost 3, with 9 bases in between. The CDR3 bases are TGTGCCAGCAGTTTGCAGGGCACCAATCAGCCCCAGCATTTT. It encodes CASSLQGTNQPQHF.

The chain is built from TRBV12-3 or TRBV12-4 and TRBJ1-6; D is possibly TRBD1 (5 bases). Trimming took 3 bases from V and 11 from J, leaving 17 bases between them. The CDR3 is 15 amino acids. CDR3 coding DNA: TGTGCCAGCAGTTTGGGGGGGTCCCCAGATCCACCCCTCCACTTT. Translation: CASSLGGSPDPPLHF.

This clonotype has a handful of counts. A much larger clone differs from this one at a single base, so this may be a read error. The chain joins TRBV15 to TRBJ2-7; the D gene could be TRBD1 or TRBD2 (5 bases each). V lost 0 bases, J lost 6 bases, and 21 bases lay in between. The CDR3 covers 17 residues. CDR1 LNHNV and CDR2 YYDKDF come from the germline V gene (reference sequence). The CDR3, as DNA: TGTGCCACCAGCAGAGATACGGGGCCCTCGCTAAGGGCCGAGCAGTACTTC. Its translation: CATSRDTGPSLRAEQYF.

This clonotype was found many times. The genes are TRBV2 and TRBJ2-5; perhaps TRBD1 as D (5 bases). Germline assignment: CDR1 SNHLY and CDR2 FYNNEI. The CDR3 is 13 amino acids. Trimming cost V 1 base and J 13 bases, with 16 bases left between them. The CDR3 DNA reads TGTGCCAGCAGTGAAGGGATTGTGGCAGGGTGGTACTTC. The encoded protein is CASSEGIVAGWYF.

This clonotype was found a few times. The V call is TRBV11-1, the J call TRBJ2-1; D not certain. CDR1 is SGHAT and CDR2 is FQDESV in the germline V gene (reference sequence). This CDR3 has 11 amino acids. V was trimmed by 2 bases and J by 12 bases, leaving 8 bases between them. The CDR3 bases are TGTGCCAGCAGCTTATCCCTTTGGCAGTTCTTC. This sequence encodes CASSLSLWQFF.

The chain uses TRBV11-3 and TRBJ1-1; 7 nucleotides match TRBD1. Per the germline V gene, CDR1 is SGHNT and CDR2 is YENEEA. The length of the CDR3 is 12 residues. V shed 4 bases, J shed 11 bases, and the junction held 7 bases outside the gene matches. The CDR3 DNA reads TGTGCCAGCAGCTCTAGACAGGGTCTGGCTTTCTTT. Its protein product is CASSSRQGLAFF.